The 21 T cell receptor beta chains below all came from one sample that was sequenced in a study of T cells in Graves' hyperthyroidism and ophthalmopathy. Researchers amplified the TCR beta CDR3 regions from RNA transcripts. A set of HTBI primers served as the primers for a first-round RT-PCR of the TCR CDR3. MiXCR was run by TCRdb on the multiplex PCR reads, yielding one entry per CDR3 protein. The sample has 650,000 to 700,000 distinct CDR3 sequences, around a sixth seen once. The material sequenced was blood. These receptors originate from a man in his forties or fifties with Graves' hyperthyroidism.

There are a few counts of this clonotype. CDR3 amino acids: CASSLAGGGSTYEQYF. The CDR3 DNA is TGTGCCAGCAGCTTAGCGGGGGGCGGGAGTACATACGAGCAGTACTTC. The rearrangement joins TRBV7-9 to TRBJ2-7; a weak D match, TRBD2 (7 bases). V lost 0 bases, J lost 4 bases, and 16 bases lay in between. Germline assignment: CDR1 SEHNR and CDR2 FQNEAQ (reference sequence). The CDR3 contains 16 residues.

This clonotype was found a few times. CDR3 nucleotide sequence: TGTGCCAGCAGCCAACGGACTAGCGGCTATTACAATGAGCAGTTCTTC. Translation gives CASSQRTSGYYNEQFF. V usage is TRBV7-2 and J usage is TRBJ2-1, with 10 bases that match TRBD2. The CDR3 has 16 amino acids. Germline V gene sequence: CDR1 SGHTA, CDR2 FQGNSA. Trimming removed 5 bases from V and 4 bases from J; junction bases left unmatched: 8.

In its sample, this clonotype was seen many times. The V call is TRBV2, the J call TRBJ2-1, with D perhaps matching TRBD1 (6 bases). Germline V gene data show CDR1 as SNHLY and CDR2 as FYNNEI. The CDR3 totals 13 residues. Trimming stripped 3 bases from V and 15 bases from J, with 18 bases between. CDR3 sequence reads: CASSDLRGTPPFF. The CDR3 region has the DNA TGTGCCAGCAGTGATTTAAGGGGGACACCACCGTTCTTC.

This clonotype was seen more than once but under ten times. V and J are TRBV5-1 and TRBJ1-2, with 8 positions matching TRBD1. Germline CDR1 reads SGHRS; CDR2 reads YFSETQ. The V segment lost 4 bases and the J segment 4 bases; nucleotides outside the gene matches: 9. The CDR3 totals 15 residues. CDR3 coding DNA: TGCGCCAGCAGCCCCTCAGGACAGGGAGTCTATGGCTACACCTTC. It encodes CASSPSGQGVYGYTF.

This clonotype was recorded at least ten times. DNA for the CDR3: TGTGCCAGCAGGGGGCCGGGGATAGCTGAAGCTTTCTTT. It translates to CASRGPGIAEAFF. This rearrangement joins TRBV28 to TRBJ1-1; D possibly corresponds to TRBD1 (5 bases). Trimming took 6 bases from V and 6 from J, leaving 14 bases between them. The germline CDR1 and CDR2 sequences are MDHEN and SYDVKM. This CDR3 has 13 residues.

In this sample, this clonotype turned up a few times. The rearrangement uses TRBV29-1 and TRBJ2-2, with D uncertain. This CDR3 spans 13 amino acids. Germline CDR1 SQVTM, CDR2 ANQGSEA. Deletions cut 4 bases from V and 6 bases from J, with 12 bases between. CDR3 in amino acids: CSVAVNPAGELFF. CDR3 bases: TGCAGCGTTGCGGTTAACCCGGCCGGGGAGCTGTTTTTT.

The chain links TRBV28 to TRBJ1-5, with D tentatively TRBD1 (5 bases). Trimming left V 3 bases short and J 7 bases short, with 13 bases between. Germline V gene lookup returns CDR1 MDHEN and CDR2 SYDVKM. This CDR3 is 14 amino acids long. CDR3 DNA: TGTGCCAGCAGTTTCATAGGGGAGGGACAGCCCCAGCATTTT. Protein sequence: CASSFIGEGQPQHF.

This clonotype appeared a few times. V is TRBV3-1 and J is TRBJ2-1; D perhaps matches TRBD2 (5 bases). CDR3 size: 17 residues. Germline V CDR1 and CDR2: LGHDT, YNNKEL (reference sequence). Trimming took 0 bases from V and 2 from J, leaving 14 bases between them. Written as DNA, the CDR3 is TGTGCCAGCAGCCAAGATGAGTGGGAGCTTACCTACAATGAGCAGTTCTTC. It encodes CASSQDEWELTYNEQFF.

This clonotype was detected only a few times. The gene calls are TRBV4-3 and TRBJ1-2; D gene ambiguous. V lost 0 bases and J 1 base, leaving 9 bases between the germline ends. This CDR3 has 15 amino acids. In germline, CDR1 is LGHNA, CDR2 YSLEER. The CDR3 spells CASSQDLTDNYGYTF. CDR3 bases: TGCGCCAGCAGCCAAGATCTAACAGATAACTATGGCTACACCTTC.

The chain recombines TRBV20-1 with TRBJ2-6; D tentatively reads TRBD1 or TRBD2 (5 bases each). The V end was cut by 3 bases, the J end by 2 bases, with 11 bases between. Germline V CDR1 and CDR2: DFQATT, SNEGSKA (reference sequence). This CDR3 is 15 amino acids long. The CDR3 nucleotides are TGCAGTGCTAGGGGACCGGGGCCTGGGGCCAACGTCCTGACTTTC. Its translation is CSARGPGPGANVLTF.

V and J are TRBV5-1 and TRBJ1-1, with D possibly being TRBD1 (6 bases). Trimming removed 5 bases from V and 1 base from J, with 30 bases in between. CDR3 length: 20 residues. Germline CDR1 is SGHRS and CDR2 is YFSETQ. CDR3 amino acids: CASRAGSRTTQGKKNTEAFF. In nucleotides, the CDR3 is TGCGCCAGCAGGGCCGGGTCCCGAACAACTCAGGGGAAGAAGAACACTGAAGCTTTCTTT.

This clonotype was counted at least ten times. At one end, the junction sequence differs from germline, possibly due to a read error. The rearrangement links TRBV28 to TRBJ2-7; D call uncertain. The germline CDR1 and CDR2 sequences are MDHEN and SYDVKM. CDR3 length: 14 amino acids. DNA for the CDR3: TGTGCCAGCAATTTAGGTCCGGAATCCTACGAGCAGTACTTC. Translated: CASNLGPESYEQYF.

The CDR3 sequence: CASSFGGTNPYEQYF. CDR3 nucleotides: TGTGCCAGCAGTTTTGGGGGGACAAACCCCTACGAGCAGTACTTC. The V call is TRBV28, the J call TRBJ2-7; D is possibly TRBD1 or TRBD2 (6 bases each). The CDR3 loop spans 15 amino acids. Germline loops: CDR1 MDHEN, CDR2 SYDVKM. The V end was cut by 3 bases, the J end by 2 bases, with 14 bases between.

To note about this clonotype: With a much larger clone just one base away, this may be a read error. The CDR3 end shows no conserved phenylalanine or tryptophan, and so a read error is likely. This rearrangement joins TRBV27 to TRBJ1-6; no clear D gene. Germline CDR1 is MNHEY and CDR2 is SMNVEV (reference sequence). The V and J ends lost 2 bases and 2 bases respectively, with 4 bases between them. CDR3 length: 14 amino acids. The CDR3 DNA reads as TGTGCCAGCAGTTTAAGCGCCTATAATTCACCCCTCCACTAT. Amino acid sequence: CASSLSAYNSPLHY.

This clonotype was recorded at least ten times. The CDR3 here is CASNKERREYKRANQPQHF. The CDR3 region has the DNA TGTGCCAGCAACAAAGAGAGGCGGGAATACAAGCGGGCAAATCAGCCCCAGCATTTT. V usage is TRBV27 and J usage is TRBJ1-5, with D unresolved. Germline CDR1 and CDR2: MNHEY and SMNVEV (reference sequence). This CDR3 region has 19 residues. The V and J ends lost 7 bases and 4 bases respectively, with 29 bases between them.

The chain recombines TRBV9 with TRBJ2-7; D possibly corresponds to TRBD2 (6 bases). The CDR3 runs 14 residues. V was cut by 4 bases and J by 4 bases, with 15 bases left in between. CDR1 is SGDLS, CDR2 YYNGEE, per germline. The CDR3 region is CASSTDGTAYEQYF. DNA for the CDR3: TGTGCCAGCAGCACTGACGGGACTGCGTACGAGCAGTACTTC.

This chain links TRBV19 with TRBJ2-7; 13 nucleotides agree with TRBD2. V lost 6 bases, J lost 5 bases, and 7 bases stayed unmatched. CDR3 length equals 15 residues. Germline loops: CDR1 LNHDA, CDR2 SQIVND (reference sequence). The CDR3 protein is CASRETSGRSHEQYF. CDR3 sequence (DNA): TGTGCCAGTAGGGAGACTAGCGGGAGGTCCCACGAGCAGTACTTC.

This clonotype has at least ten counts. CDR3 region: CASRRTGSDSEQYF. The CDR3 region has the DNA TGTGCCAGCAGGAGGACAGGGAGTGATAGCGAGCAGTACTTC. The chain recombines TRBV2 with TRBJ2-7; 8 nucleotides align to TRBD1. Germline V lookup: CDR1 SNHLY, CDR2 FYNNEI. Germline trimming cut 6 bases from V and 6 bases from J; bases unmatched to any gene: 10. CDR3 length equals 14 residues.

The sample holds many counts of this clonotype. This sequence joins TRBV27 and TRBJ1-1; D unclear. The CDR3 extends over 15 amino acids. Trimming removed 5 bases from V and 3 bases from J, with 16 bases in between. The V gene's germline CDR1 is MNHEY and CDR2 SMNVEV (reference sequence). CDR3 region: CASSLRAGRDTEAFF. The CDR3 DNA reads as TGTGCCAGCAGTCTCCGGGCCGGGAGAGACACTGAAGCTTTCTTT.

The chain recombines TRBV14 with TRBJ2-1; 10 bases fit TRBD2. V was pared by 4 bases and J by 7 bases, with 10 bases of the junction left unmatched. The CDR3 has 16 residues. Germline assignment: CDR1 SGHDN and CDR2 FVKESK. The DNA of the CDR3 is TGTGCCAGCAGCCCCCCCCCTAGCGGGAGAGTGAATGAGCAGTTCTTC. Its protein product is CASSPPPSGRVNEQFF. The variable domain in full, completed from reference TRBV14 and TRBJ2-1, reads EAGVTQFPSHSVIEKGQTVTLRCDPISGHDNLYWYRRVMGKEIKFLLHFVKESKQDESGMPNNRFLAERTGGTYSTLKVQPAELEDSGVYFCASSPPPSGRVNEQFFGPGTRLTVL.

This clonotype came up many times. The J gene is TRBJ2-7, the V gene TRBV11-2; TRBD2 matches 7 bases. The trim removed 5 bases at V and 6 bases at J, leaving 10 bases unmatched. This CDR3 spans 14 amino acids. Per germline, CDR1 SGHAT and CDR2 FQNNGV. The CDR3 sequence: CASSGQGLGGEQYF. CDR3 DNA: TGTGCCAGCAGCGGACAAGGACTAGGCGGCGAGCAGTACTTC.